The 3 T cell receptor beta chains listed next were all sequenced from one sample in a study of blood T cell repertoires in COVID-19. Profiled with immunoSEQ multiplex PCR; TCRdb holds only in-frame clones, not every one. Here the sample spans 95,000 to 150,000 clones, over 75% being singletons. Sequenced material: peripheral blood. The origin of the receptors is a man aged 55-75 years with active or convalescent COVID-19.

This sequence joins TRBV11-2 and TRBJ2-1, with TRBD2 identical over 11 bases. The germline gives CDR1 SGHAT, CDR2 FQNNGV. The trim removed 4 bases at V and 4 bases at J, leaving 15 bases unmatched. The CDR3 is 19 amino acids. The CDR3 loop reads CASSSPVTSGNMWYNEQFF. CDR3 nucleotides: TGTGCCAGCAGCTCTCCTGTGACTAGCGGGAATATGTGGTACAATGAGCAGTTCTTC.

V usage is TRBV5-6 and J usage is TRBJ2-7, with TRBD2 matching 14 bases. This CDR3 comprises 16 residues. Germline values: CDR1 SGHDT, CDR2 YYEEEE. The V and J ends lost 4 bases and 0 bases, in that order; junction bases with no gene match: 3. CDR3 in amino acids: CASSLGTSGSSYEQYF. For the CDR3, the DNA is TGTGCCAGCAGCCTCGGGACTAGCGGGAGCTCCTACGAGCAGTACTTC.

In its sample, this clone was seen a few times. The chain combines TRBV4-1 with TRBJ1-5, with D possibly being TRBD1 (5 bases). Looked up from germline, CDR1 is MGHRA and CDR2 is YSYEKL. V lost 4 bases and J 2 bases, leaving 12 bases between the germline ends. The CDR3 is made up of 15 amino acids. CDR3 nucleotide sequence: TGCGCCAGCAGCCCGTGGTTAGGGGGCAATCAGCCCCAGCATTTT. It specifies CASSPWLGGNQPQHF.